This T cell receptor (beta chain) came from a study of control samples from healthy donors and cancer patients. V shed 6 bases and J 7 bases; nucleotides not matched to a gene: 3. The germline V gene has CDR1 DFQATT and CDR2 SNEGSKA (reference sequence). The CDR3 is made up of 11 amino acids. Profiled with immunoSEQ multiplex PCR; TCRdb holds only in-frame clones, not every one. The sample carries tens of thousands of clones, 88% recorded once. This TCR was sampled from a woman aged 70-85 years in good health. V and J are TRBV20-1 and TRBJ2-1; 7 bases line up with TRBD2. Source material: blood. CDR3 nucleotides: TGCAGTGCCTGGCGGGGGAATGAGCAGTTCTTC. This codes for CSAWRGNEQFF.